The T cell receptor (beta chain) under discussion was sequenced for a study of a mutant IDH1 vaccine in newly diagnosed glioma. Study as a whole: The patients were given eight vaccinations, one each in weeks 1, 3, 5, 7, 11, 15, 19 and 23.

The germline V gene has CDR1 LGHNA and CDR2 YNFKEQ. The CDR3 is made up of 17 amino acids. The J segment lost 6 bases and the V segment lost 0 bases, leaving 8 bases of the junction unmatched. Stated time point: week 23, last vaccination. Topical imiquimod was applied with each vaccine dose, which held 300 ug of mutant IDH1 20-mer peptide. TCRdb's table, derived via immunoSEQ multiplex PCR, lists solely in-frame clones and lacks some. This sample yields about 54,000 clones, of which about 80% are seen a single time; about 6.3% belongs to the top ten. Notes on this clone: Its matching antigen is unknown.

This sequence was found in a man aged 35 to 55 with glioma. The input for sequencing was PBMCs, taken from a glioma patient whose treatment included an IDH1 peptide vaccine. The chain uses TRBV4-2 and TRBJ2-3; 11 nucleotides align to TRBD2. CDR3 sequence (DNA): TGTGCCAGCAGCCAAGATGAACTAGCGGGGGTTCGGGATACGCAGTATTTT. This codes for CASSQDELAGVRDTQYF.